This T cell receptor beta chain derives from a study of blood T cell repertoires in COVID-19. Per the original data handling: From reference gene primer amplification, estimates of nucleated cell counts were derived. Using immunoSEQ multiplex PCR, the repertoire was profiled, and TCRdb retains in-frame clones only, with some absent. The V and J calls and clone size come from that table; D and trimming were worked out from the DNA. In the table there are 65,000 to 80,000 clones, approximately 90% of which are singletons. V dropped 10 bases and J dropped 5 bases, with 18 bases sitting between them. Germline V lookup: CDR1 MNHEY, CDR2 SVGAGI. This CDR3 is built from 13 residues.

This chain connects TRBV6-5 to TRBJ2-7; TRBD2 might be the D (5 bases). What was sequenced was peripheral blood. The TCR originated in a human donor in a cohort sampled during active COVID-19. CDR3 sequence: CATSVALRDEQYF. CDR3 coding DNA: TGTGCCACCTCGGTGGCCTTGAGGGACGAGCAGTACTTC.